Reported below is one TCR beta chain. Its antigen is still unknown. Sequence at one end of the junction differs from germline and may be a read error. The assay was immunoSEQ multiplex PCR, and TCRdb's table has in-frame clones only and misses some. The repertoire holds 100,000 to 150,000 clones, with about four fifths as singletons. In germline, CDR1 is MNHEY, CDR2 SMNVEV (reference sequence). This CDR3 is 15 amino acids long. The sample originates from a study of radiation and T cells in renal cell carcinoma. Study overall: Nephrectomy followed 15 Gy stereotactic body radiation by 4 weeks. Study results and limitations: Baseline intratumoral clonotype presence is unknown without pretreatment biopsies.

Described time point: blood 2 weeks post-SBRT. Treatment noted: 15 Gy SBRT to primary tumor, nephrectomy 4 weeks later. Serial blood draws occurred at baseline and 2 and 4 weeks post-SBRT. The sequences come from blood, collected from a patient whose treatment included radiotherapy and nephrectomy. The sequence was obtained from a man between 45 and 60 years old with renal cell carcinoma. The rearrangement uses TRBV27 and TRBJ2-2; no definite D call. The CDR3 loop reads CASSLFIPNPGELFF. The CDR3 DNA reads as TGTGCCAGCAGTTTATTCATCCCGAACCCCGGGGAGCTGTTTTTT.